This T cell receptor (beta chain) was captured in a study of cytomegalovirus exposure and HLA in healthy donors. The overall study: Prior work identified around 120 million unique TCR beta sequences in some 200 million T cells. Assignment to the Caucasian-associated ancestry cluster applied to more than 75% of the approximately 400 genotyped donors. General study points: Researchers left out some V segments, among them TRBV6-2 and TRBV6-3, as indistinguishable. 16,951 TCR beta sequences were associated with HLA alleles at 0.05 false discovery rate in a later analysis.

Primers included in the PCR were 60 Vbeta and 13 Jbeta primers. Only in-frame clones appear in the TCRdb table, and some are missing; sequencing was by immunoSEQ multiplex PCR. This table has roughly 120,000 clones, 80% appearing once. The germline V gene has CDR1 MNHEY and CDR2 SVGAGI. This CDR3 is built from 16 residues. This clone came up a few times. Antigen unknown. Relative to the germline gene, one junction end is altered; a read error may explain this. The chain combines TRBV6-5 with TRBJ2-6, with 7 positions matching TRBD1. This TCR came from a male donor in good health and CMV-seronegative. Source material: PBMCs. As DNA, the CDR3 is TGTGCCAGCAGTTACTCGACAGGGTCTGGGGCCAACGGCCTGACTTTC. It is translated as CASSYSTGSGANGLTF.